This T cell receptor beta chain comes out of a study of T-cell memory formation after mild COVID-19. Study results and limitations: Contracting CD4+ clones sat mainly in CM and EM; CD8+ in EMRA. From day 15 to 85, contracting clones were balanced between CD4 and CD8, whereas later expanders leaned toward CD4+. Cross-reactive memory seemingly joined, as some responding clones were found in pre-infection memory.

The CDR3 spans 16 residues. V lost 0 bases, J lost 2 bases, and 2 bases stayed unmatched. Germline CDR1 is LGHNA and CDR2 is YNFKEQ. Amplification by 5'RACE using constant-segment primers produced TCR alpha and TCR beta cDNA libraries that carried sample barcodes and UMIs. One entry per CDR3 protein, called by TCRdb with MiXCR from the 5' RACE reads. The sample shows 250,000 to 300,000 distinct CDR3 sequences, less than 20% of them seen only once. Regarding this clonotype: Its target is unknown.

The V gene is TRBV4-2, the J gene TRBJ2-1; 9 bases are shared with TRBD2. The receptor's source is a man between 18 and 29 years old who had mild COVID-19 (a few samples of this study predate the infection). Cell type and time point are not known. Specimen: PBMCs or a T cell subset sorted from them (not recorded which). This CDR3 is CASSQEASGAYNEQFF. CDR3 bases: TGTGCCAGCAGCCAAGAAGCTAGCGGGGCCTACAATGAGCAGTTCTTC.